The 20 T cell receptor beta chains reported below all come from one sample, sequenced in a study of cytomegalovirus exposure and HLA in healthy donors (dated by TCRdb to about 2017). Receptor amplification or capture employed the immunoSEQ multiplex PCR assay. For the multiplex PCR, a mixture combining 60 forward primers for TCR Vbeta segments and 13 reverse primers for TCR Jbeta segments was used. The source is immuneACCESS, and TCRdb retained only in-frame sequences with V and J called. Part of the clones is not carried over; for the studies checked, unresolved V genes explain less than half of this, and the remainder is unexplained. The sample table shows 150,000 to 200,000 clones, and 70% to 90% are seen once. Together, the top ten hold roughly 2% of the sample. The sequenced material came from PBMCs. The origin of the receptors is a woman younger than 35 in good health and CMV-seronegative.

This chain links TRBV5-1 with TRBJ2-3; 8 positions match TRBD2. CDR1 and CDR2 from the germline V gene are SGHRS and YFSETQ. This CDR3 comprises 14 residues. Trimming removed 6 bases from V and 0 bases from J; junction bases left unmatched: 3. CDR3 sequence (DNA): TGCGCCAGCACTAGCGGGCCTAGCACAGATACGCAGTATTTT. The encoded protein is CASTSGPSTDTQYF.

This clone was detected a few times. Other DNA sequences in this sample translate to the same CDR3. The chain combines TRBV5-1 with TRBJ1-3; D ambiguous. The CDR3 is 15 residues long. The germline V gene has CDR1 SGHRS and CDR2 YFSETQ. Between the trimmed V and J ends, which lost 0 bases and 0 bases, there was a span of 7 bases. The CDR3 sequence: CASSLGSSSGNTIYF. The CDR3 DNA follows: TGCGCCAGCAGCTTGGGATCGAGCTCTGGAAACACCATATATTTT.

For the CDR3, the DNA is TGTGCCAGCTCACCACGGACATCAACTAATGAAAAACTGTTTTTT. This gives the protein CASSPRTSTNEKLFF. The V and J genes are TRBV18 and TRBJ1-4; D is possibly TRBD1 (5 bases). The ends were cut back, 1 base at V and 0 bases at J, with 6 bases in the middle. Germline CDR1 reads KGHSH; CDR2 reads LQKENI. CDR3 length equals 15 residues.

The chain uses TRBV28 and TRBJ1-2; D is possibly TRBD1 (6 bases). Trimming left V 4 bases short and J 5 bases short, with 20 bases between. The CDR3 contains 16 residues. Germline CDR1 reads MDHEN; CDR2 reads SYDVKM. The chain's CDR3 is CASSSSRGGAGYGYTF. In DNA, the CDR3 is TGTGCCAGCAGTTCCTCCAGAGGGGGGGCAGGATATGGCTACACCTTC.

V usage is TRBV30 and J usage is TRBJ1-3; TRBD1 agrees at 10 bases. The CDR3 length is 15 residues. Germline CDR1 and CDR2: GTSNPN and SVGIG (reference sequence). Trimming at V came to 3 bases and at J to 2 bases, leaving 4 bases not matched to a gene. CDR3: CAWSAGTGAGNTIYF. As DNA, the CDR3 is TGTGCCTGGAGCGCCGGGACAGGGGCTGGAAACACCATATATTTT.

The CDR3 protein is CASRPHTGPNQPQHF. In DNA form, the CDR3 reads TGTGCCAGTAGGCCCCACACAGGGCCCAATCAGCCCCAGCATTTT. The rearrangement links TRBV19 to TRBJ1-5; maybe TRBD1 (6 bases). V was pared by 6 bases and J by 3 bases, with 15 bases between. This CDR3 region has 15 residues. CDR1 is LNHDA, CDR2 SQIVND, per germline (reference sequence).

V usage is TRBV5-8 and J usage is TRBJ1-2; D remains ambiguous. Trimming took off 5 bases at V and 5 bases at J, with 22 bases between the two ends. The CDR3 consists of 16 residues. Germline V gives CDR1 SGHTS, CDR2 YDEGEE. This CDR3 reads CASSRTSLHRSYGYTF. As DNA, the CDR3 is TGTGCCAGCAGTCGTACTAGTCTACACAGAAGTTATGGCTACACCTTC. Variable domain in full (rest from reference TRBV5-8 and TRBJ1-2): EAGVTQSPTHLIKTRGQQATLRCSPISGHTSVYWYQQALGLGLQFLLWYDEGEERNRGNFPPRFSGRQFPNYSSELNVNALELEDSALYLCASSRTSLHRSYGYTFGSGTRLTVV.

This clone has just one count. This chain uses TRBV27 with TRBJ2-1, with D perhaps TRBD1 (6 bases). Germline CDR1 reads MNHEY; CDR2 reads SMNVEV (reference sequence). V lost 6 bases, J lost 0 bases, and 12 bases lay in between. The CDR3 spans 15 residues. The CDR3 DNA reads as TGTGCCAGCAGCCACAGGGCTAGCTCCTACAATGAGCAGTTCTTC. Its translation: CASSHRASSYNEQFF.

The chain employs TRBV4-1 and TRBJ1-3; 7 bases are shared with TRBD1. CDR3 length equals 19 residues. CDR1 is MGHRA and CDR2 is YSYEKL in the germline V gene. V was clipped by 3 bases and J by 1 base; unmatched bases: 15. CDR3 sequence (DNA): TGCGCCAGCAGCCATAAGATTAAGGGGGCACCGAATTCTGGAAACACCATATATTTT. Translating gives CASSHKIKGAPNSGNTIYF.

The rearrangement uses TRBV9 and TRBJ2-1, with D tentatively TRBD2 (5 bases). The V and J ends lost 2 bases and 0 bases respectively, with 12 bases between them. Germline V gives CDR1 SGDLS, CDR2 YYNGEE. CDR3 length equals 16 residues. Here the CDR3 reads CASSVIVGSSYNEQFF. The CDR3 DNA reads TGTGCCAGCAGCGTCATAGTGGGGAGCTCCTACAATGAGCAGTTCTTC.

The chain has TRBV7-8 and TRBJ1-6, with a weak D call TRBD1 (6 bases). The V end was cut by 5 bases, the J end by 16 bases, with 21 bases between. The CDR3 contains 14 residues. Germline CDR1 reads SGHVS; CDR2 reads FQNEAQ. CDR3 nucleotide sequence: TGTGCCAGCAGCCGGTCGACAGGCCGCGGGCCTCTCCACTTT. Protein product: CASSRSTGRGPLHF.

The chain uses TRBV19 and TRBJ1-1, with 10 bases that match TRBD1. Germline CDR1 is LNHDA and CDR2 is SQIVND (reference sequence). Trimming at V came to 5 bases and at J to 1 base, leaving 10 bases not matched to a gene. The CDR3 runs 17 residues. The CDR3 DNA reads TGTGCCAGTAGTCCCCGGACAGGGGGGCGCGCGAACACTGAAGCTTTCTTT. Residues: CASSPRTGGRANTEAFF. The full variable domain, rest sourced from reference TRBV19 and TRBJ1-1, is DGGITQSPKYLFRKEGQNVTLSCEQNLNHDAMYWYRQDPGQGLRLIYYSQIVNDFQKGDIAEGYSVSREKKESFPLTVTSAQKNPTAFYLCASSPRTGGRANTEAFFGQGTRLTVV.

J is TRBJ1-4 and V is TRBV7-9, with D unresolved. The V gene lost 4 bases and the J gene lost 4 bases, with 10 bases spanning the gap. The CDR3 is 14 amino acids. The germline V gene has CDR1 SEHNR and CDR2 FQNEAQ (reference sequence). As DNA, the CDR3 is TGTGCCAGCAGCTCAATCGGGAATAATGAAAAACTGTTTTTT. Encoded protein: CASSSIGNNEKLFF.

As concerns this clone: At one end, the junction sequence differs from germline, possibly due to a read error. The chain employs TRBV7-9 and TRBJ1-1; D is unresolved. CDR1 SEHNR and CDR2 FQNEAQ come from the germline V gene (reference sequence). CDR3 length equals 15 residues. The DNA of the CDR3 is TGTTCCAGCAGGAGTAGACGGGAGTTAAACACTGAAGCTTTCTTT. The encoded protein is CSSRSRRELNTEAFF. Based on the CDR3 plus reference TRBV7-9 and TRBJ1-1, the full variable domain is DTGVSQNPRHKITKRGQNVTFRCDPISEHNRLYWYRQTLGQGPEFLTYFQNEAQLEKSRLLSDRFSAERPKGSFSTLEIQRTEQGDSAMYLCSSRSRRELNTEAFFGQGTRLTVV.

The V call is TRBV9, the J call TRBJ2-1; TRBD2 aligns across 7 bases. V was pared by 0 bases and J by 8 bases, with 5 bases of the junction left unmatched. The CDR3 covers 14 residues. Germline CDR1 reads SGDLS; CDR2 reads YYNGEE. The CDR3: CASSVAGRGDEQFF. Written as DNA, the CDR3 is TGTGCCAGCAGCGTAGCGGGGAGGGGCGATGAGCAGTTCTTC.

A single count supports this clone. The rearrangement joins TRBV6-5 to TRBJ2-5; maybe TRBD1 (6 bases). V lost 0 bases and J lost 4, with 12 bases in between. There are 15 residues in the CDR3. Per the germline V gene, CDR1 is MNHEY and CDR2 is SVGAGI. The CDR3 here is CASSYSWGRRETQYF. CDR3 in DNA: TGTGCCAGCAGTTACTCATGGGGGCGCCGAGAGACCCAGTACTTC.

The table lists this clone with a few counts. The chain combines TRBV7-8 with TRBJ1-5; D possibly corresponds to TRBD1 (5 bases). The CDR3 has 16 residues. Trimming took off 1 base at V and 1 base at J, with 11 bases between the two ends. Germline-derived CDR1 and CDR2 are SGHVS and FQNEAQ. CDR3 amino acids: CASSLEGVRSNQPQHF. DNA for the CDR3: TGTGCCAGCAGCTTAGAAGGGGTCCGGAGCAATCAGCCCCAGCATTTT.

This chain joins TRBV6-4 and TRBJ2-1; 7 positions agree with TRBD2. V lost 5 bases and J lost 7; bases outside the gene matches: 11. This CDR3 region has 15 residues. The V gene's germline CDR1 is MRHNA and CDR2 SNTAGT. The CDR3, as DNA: TGTGCCAGCAGTCCGGTCAGCGGGATAAATAATGAGCAGTTCTTC. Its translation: CASSPVSGINNEQFF.

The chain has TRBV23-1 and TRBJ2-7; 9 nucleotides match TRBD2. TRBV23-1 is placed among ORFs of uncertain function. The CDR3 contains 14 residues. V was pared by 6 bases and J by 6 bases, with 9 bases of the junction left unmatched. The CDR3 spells CASRFLAGVGEQYF. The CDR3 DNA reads TGCGCCAGCAGATTTTTAGCGGGAGTTGGCGAGCAGTACTTC.

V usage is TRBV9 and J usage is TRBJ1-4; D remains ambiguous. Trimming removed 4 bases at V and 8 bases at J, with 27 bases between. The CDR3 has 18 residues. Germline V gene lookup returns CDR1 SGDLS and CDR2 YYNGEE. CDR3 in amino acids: CASSRGPGLTLSLEKLFF. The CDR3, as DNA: TGTGCCAGCAGCAGAGGTCCCGGATTAACCCTATCCTTGGAAAAACTGTTTTTT.